In its sample, the clone carrying this T cell receptor beta chain was seen once. The data are from a study of blood T cell repertoires in COVID-19. Study-wide background: Samples representing acute and convalescent COVID-19 were sourced from the United States, Italy and Spain.

As originally analysed: Reference gene primers were amplified, and this amplification served to estimate nucleated cell counts. Some clones are missing from TCRdb's copy, which holds only in-frame ones; the method was immunoSEQ multiplex PCR. V, J and clone size are those of that table, while D and trimming were read from the DNA. Counted here are about 200,000 clones, 92% occurring once; the ten biggest clones make up approximately 1.2%. CDR1 and CDR2 from the germline V gene are MDHEN and SYDVKM. This CDR3 comprises 19 residues. V lost 3 bases and J 2 bases, leaving 23 bases between the germline ends.

The source material was peripheral blood. The sequence came from a young man with acute or convalescent COVID-19. The V call is TRBV28, the J call TRBJ2-4, with D tentatively TRBD1 (8 bases). In DNA, the CDR3 is TGTGCCAGCAGTTTTTGGACAGGGAGGGATGGCTTAACCAAAAACATTCAGTACTTC. It yields the protein CASSFWTGRDGLTKNIQYF.